The clone carrying this T cell receptor beta chain has a handful of counts. 5'RACE with constant-segment primers yielded barcoded, UMI-tagged TCR alpha and TCR beta cDNA libraries. One entry per CDR3 protein results from TCRdb running MiXCR on the 5' RACE reads. The sample records some 340,000 distinct CDR3 sequences, roughly 13% being singletons. This specimen belongs to a study of T-cell memory formation after mild COVID-19. Germline V CDR1 and CDR2: ENHRY, SYGVKD. V dropped 2 bases and J dropped 4; count of bases not matched to a gene: 4. CDR3 length: 15 amino acids. This TCR derives from a man in his late teens or twenties who had mild COVID-19 (a few samples of this study predate the infection). Cell type and time point are not known. The sequenced material came from PBMCs or a T cell subset sorted from them (not recorded which). This rearrangement joins TRBV10-3 to TRBJ2-2; 7 positions agree with TRBD1. Written as DNA, the CDR3 is TGTGCCATCAGTGAGCAGGGGGTCCTCACCGGGGAGCTGTTTTTT. This sequence encodes CAISEQGVLTGELFF.